Reported below is one TCR beta chain. The data derive from a study of control samples from healthy donors and cancer patients. Using immunoSEQ multiplex PCR, the repertoire was profiled, and TCRdb retains in-frame clones only, with some absent. The table includes roughly 40,000 clones, about 90% detected once. Deletions cut 4 bases from V and 5 bases from J, with 15 bases between. This CDR3 has 15 residues. The germline V gene encodes CDR1 SGDLS and CDR2 YYNGEE. This TCR was sampled from a woman in her forties or fifties in good health. The specimen was blood. V and J are TRBV9 and TRBJ1-4; D perhaps matches TRBD1 (5 bases). In DNA, the CDR3 is TGTGCCAGCAGCACCGGGACGGCCAGCAATGAAAAACTGTTTTTT. Protein: CASSTGTASNEKLFF.